The 3 T cell receptor beta chains below come from one sample, sequenced in a study of cytomegalovirus exposure and HLA in healthy donors (dated by TCRdb to 2015 to 2018). Libraries came from the immunoSEQ multiplex PCR assay. For the multiplex PCR, a mixture combining 60 forward primers for TCR Vbeta segments and 13 reverse primers for TCR Jbeta segments was used. TCRdb stores this immuneACCESS table with in-frame sequences only. Part of the clones is absent; in the studies checked, under half of the shortfall reflects unresolved V genes, and no reason is known for the rest. The table for this sample lists about 140,000 clones; around 81% of them were counted only once. Together, the top ten hold 2% to 2.5% of the sample. The sample comprised PBMCs. The receptor source for this set is a man in his fifties or sixties in good health and CMV-seronegative.

This rearrangement joins TRBV9 to TRBJ2-7; TRBD1 matches at 8 bases. CDR1 SGDLS and CDR2 YYNGEE come from the germline V gene. The CDR3 consists of 16 residues. The junction had 8 bases not matched to a gene; V was cut back by 0 bases and J by 3 bases. The CDR3 nucleotides read TGTGCCAGCAGCGTAGAATCAGACAGGGGCCTCTACGAGCAGTACTTC. Amino acid sequence: CASSVESDRGLYEQYF.

V is TRBV5-1 and J is TRBJ1-1; D not certain. Between the trimmed V and J ends, which lost 0 bases and 2 bases, there was a span of 14 bases. The CDR3 has 16 amino acids. Germline CDR1 reads SGHRS; CDR2 reads YFSETQ. CDR3 in DNA: TGCGCCAGCAGCTTGGAAGCGGGATCTATTAACACTGAAGCTTTCTTT. It codes for CASSLEAGSINTEAFF.

The CDR3 nucleotides are TGTGCCTGGAGTGCAACGGGACAGGGCGCTGAAGCTTTCTTT. Amino acids: CAWSATGQGAEAFF. This rearrangement joins TRBV30 to TRBJ1-1; TRBD1 matches 9 bases. Germline assignment: CDR1 GTSNPN and CDR2 SVGIG (reference sequence). Losses at the gene ends were 1 base for V and 6 bases for J; bases not matched to a gene: 6. This CDR3 has 14 amino acids.